Presented here are 18 T cell receptor beta chains from one specimen sequenced in a study of cytomegalovirus exposure and HLA in healthy donors. Both 60 Vbeta primers and 13 Jbeta primers went into the PCR. Produced via immunoSEQ multiplex PCR; TCRdb's table is partial and in-frame only. The table has 150,000 to 200,000 clones, around 80% seen once. Material: PBMCs. These TCRs come from a woman aged 40 to 55 in good health and CMV-seronegative.

V is TRBV9 and J is TRBJ2-3; tentative D call: TRBD2 (6 bases). The germline V and J ends were trimmed by 7 bases and 4 bases, with 13 bases remaining between them. The CDR3 has 13 residues. CDR1 and CDR2 (germline): SGDLS, YYNGEE. CDR3 in DNA: TGTGCCAGCGGCGGGATAAGCGCAGATACGCAGTATTTT. This gives the protein CASGGISADTQYF. Supplemented by reference TRBV9 and TRBJ2-3, the full variable domain reads DSGVTQTPKHLITATGQRVTLRCSPRSGDLSVYWYQQSLDQGLQFLIQYYNGEERAKGNILERFSAQQFPDLHSELNLSSLELGDSALYFCASGGISADTQYFGPGTRLTVL.

The chain employs TRBV4-3 and TRBJ1-2, with D unclear. This CDR3 is built from 15 residues. CDR1 and CDR2 from the germline V gene are LGHNA and YSLEER. The V and J ends lost 0 bases and 0 bases respectively, with 8 bases between them. In nucleotides, the CDR3 is TGCGCCAGCAGCCAAGATTCAGAGGCTAACTATGGCTACACCTTC. Translation: CASSQDSEANYGYTF.

The sample holds one count of this clone. This sequence joins TRBV5-1 and TRBJ1-4; D unclear. CDR3 length equals 14 residues. With 2 bases removed from V and 7 bases from J, the gap between germline ends came to 12 bases. Germline values: CDR1 SGHRS, CDR2 YFSETQ. The CDR3 loop is CASSFRGGGEKLFF. CDR3 DNA: TGCGCCAGCAGCTTCCGGGGAGGAGGTGAAAAACTGTTTTTT. Combining the CDR3 with reference TRBV5-1 and TRBJ1-4 gives the whole variable domain KAGVTQTPRYLIKTRGQQVTLSCSPISGHRSVSWYQQTPGQGLQFLFEYFSETQRNKGNFPGRFSGRQFSNSRSEMNVSTLELGDSALYLCASSFRGGGEKLFFGSGTQLSVL.

The chain carries TRBV7-9 and TRBJ2-5; 9 bases match TRBD2. The CDR3 is 16 residues long. Germline-derived CDR1 and CDR2 are SEHNR and FQNEAQ (reference sequence). The V segment lost 5 bases and the J segment 4 bases; nucleotides outside the gene matches: 11. CDR3 protein: CASSLGSGRWRETQYF. In DNA, the CDR3 is TGTGCCAGCAGCCTGGGTAGCGGGAGATGGCGAGAGACCCAGTACTTC.

This chain connects TRBV6-5 to TRBJ1-3; perhaps TRBD1 as D (5 bases). This CDR3 is 12 amino acids long. Germline lookup yields CDR1 MNHEY and CDR2 SVGAGI. Trimming took off 11 bases at V and 0 bases at J, with 8 bases between the two ends. CDR3 sequence reads: CAGGVSGNTIYF. The CDR3 coding sequence is TGTGCCGGAGGGGTCTCTGGAAACACCATATATTTT.

There are a few counts of this clone. The V and J genes are TRBV6-6 and TRBJ2-5, with 7 bases fitting TRBD2. The CDR3 totals 14 residues. CDR1 and CDR2 from the germline V gene are MNHNY and SVGAGI (reference sequence). The V gene end was trimmed by 2 bases and the J gene end by 4 bases; junction bases not matched to a gene: 4. The CDR3 DNA reads as TGTGCCAGCAGTTACGCGGGAGAGGGAGAGACCCAGTACTTC. Its translation: CASSYAGEGETQYF.

The CDR3 loop reads CASSPRRGGSTEAFF. The CDR3, as DNA: TGTGCCAGCAGCCCGCGGCGGGGGGGAAGCACTGAAGCTTTCTTT. V is TRBV5-6 and J is TRBJ1-1, with a tentative D call TRBD1 (5 bases). The CDR3 is 15 residues long. The germline gives CDR1 SGHDT, CDR2 YYEEEE. V was shortened by 4 bases and J by 4 bases, with 17 bases between the two germline ends.

The chain combines TRBV6-1 with TRBJ2-3, with D possibly being TRBD2 (6 bases). The CDR3 runs 14 residues. Trimming shortened V by 10 bases and J by 6 bases, and 20 bases separated the two germline ends. Germline V gene sequence: CDR1 MNHNS, CDR2 SASEGT. The CDR3 DNA reads TGTGCCACCTACAACGAGCGGGTCTGGGATACGCAGTATTTT. It encodes CATYNERVWDTQYF.

This clone has only one observation. The chain has TRBV7-2 and TRBJ1-5; 8 nucleotides match TRBD1. The CDR3 sequence is 15 residues long. With 3 bases clipped from V and 7 bases from J, the junction kept 8 bases outside the gene matches. Germline V gives CDR1 SGHTA, CDR2 FQGNSA. CDR3 DNA: TGTGCCAGCAGCTTCGCGACAGGGGCCGGGCAGCCCCAGCATTTT. Its protein is CASSFATGAGQPQHF.

The rearrangement joins TRBV14 to TRBJ2-5; 7 nucleotides line up with TRBD2. The CDR3 loop spans 15 amino acids. CDR1 is SGHDN, CDR2 FVKESK, per germline. V was pared by 0 bases and J by 9 bases, with 10 bases of the junction left unmatched. The CDR3 DNA reads as TGTGCCAGCAGCCAAGATCGGGACTATAGAAAGGCCCAGTACTTC. Translating gives CASSQDRDYRKAQYF.

The rearrangement uses TRBV10-3 and TRBJ2-2; no clear D. V was cut by 3 bases and J by 6 bases, with 20 bases left in between. The CDR3 consists of 17 residues. The germline gives CDR1 ENHRY, CDR2 SYGVKD. CDR3 coding DNA: TGTGCCATCAGTGAAATGGTTCTTGCGAAGACTCCCGGGGAGCTGTTTTTT. Amino acids: CAISEMVLAKTPGELFF.

The chain is built from TRBV10-3 and TRBJ1-3, with D uncertain. V lost 6 bases to trimming and J lost 0 bases, with 6 bases between them. The CDR3 length is 13 residues. Germline-derived CDR1 and CDR2 are ENHRY and SYGVKD. The CDR3 coding sequence is TGTGCCATCAGGCGGGACTCTGGAAACACCATATATTTT. The encoded protein is CAIRRDSGNTIYF.

V gene TRBV6-1 combines with J gene TRBJ2-3, with D maybe TRBD2 (6 bases). Germline assignment: CDR1 MNHNS and CDR2 SASEGT. This CDR3 has 13 residues. Trimming took 7 bases from V and 1 from J, leaving 9 bases between them. The CDR3 region has the DNA TGTGCCAGCATCCCTAGCGGCACAGATACGCAGTATTTT. Translating gives CASIPSGTDTQYF.

The rearrangement joins TRBV7-8 to TRBJ2-1; tentatively, D is TRBD1 (5 bases). With 5 bases removed from V and 15 bases from J, the gap between germline ends came to 14 bases. The CDR3 totals 11 residues. CDR1 is SGHVS, CDR2 FQNEAQ, per germline. The CDR3 region is CASSQTVWAFF. The CDR3 DNA follows: TGTGCCAGCAGCCAGACAGTTTGGGCGTTCTTC.

CDR3 coding DNA: TGTGCCAGCAGCTTAGGTGATAGCGGGAGCGTAAGCAATGAGCAGTTCTTC. This gives the protein CASSLGDSGSVSNEQFF. This chain connects TRBV11-3 to TRBJ2-1, with 9 positions matching TRBD2. The length of the CDR3 is 17 residues. The trim removed 1 base at V and 6 bases at J, leaving 10 bases unmatched. Germline CDR1 SGHNT, CDR2 YENEEA.

This clone has only one observation. The sample holds other DNA sequences that translate to the same CDR3. V is TRBV5-1 and J is TRBJ2-6; maybe TRBD1 (5 bases). CDR3 length: 15 residues. CDR1 SGHRS and CDR2 YFSETQ come from the germline V gene. The V gene lost 0 bases and the J gene lost 2 bases, with 6 bases spanning the gap. CDR3 sequence reads: CASSLGGAGANVLTF. In DNA form, the CDR3 reads TGCGCCAGCAGCTTGGGGGGCGCTGGGGCCAACGTCCTGACTTTC. Full variable domain (outside the CDR3, taken from reference TRBV5-1 and TRBJ2-6): KAGVTQTPRYLIKTRGQQVTLSCSPISGHRSVSWYQQTPGQGLQFLFEYFSETQRNKGNFPGRFSGRQFSNSRSEMNVSTLELGDSALYLCASSLGGAGANVLTFGAGSRLTVL.

The rearrangement links TRBV5-1 to TRBJ1-1; TRBD1 matches 9 bases. V shed 6 bases, J shed 1 base, and the junction held 7 bases outside the gene matches. CDR1 is SGHRS, CDR2 YFSETQ, per germline. The CDR3 contains 15 residues. CDR3 amino acids: CASKPGQGRNTEAFF. CDR3 in DNA: TGCGCCAGCAAACCTGGACAGGGGAGGAACACTGAAGCTTTCTTT.

The rearrangement links TRBV2 to TRBJ2-3, with 12 bases fitting TRBD1. CDR1 and CDR2 (germline): SNHLY, FYNNEI. The CDR3 consists of 16 residues. The ends lost 2 bases at V and 5 bases at J; junction bases unmatched: 5. DNA for the CDR3: TGTGCCAGCAGTGAATTTGGGACAGGGGGCTTAGATACGCAGTATTTT. The encoded protein is CASSEFGTGGLDTQYF.